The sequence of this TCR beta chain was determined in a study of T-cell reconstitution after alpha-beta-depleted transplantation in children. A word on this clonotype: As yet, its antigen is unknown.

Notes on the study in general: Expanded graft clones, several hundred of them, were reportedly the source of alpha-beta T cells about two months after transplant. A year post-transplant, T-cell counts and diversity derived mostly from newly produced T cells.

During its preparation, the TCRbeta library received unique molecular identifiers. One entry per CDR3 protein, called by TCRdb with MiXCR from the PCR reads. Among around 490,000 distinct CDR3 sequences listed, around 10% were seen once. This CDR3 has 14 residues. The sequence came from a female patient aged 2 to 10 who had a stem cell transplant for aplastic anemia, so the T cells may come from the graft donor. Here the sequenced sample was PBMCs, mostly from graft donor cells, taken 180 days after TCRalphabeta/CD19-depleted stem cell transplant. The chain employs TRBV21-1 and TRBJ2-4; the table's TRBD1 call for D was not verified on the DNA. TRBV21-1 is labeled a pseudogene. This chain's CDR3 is CASSNTGIDYIQYF. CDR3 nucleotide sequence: TGTGCCAGCAGCAACACAGGGATCGATTACATTCAGTACTTC.